The clone carrying this T cell receptor (beta chain) was detected ten times or more. The antigen is undetermined. Trimming removed 6 bases from V and 1 base from J; junction bases left unmatched: 3. The CDR3 length is 14 residues. This specimen belongs to a study of T-cell memory formation after mild COVID-19. Study observations and caveats: Researchers found some responding clones in pre-infection memory, a sign that cross-reactive memory joined. Clones that contracted from day 15 to 85 were balanced CD4/CD8, while later expanders leaned CD4+. Shrinking CD4+ clones resided mostly in CM and EM, and CD8+ ones in EMRA.

The 5'RACE method, run with constant-segment primers, produced TCR alpha and TCR beta cDNA libraries (carrying sample barcodes and UMIs). TCRdb reanalysed the 5' RACE reads using MiXCR and keeps one entry per CDR3 protein. The sample includes approximately 350,000 distinct CDR3 sequences, 25% to 30% of them seen just once. What was sequenced was PBMCs or a T cell subset sorted from them (not recorded which). The TCR sequence derives from an adult woman who had mild COVID-19 (a few samples of this study predate the infection). Cell type and time point are not known. The rearrangement uses TRBV12-3 or TRBV12-4 and TRBJ1-1; 9 nucleotides line up with TRBD1. The CDR3 loop is CASSSTGGNTEAFF. CDR3 coding DNA: TGTGCCAGCAGCTCGACAGGGGGGAACACTGAAGCTTTCTTT.